This TCR beta chain appears in the sequencing data of a study of cytomegalovirus exposure and HLA in healthy donors. In this sample, this clone turned up once. PCR amplification relied on 60 Vbeta primers (plus 13 Jbeta primers). Here immunoSEQ multiplex PCR was the method, and the copy in TCRdb shows in-frame clones only, minus some. The data show approximately 110,000 clones, more than 60% seen once. This sequence originates from an older woman in good health and CMV-seropositive. Sequenced: PBMCs.

The CDR3 coding sequence is TGTGCCAGCAGTGACGGCGCGGGAGCGAGCGATACGCAGTATTTT. Protein: CASSDGAGASDTQYF. This sequence joins TRBV6-4 and TRBJ2-3, with 7 bases fitting TRBD2. The germline CDR1 and CDR2 sequences are MRHNA and SNTAGT. The CDR3 sequence is 15 residues long. Trimming took 2 bases from V and 6 from J; bases not matched to a gene: 8.